The subject of this entry is one TCR beta chain. Its antigen is still unknown. TCRdb itself ran the PCR reads through MiXCR, one entry per CDR3 protein. The sample carries about 16,000 distinct CDR3 sequences, around 47% recorded once. Germline loops: CDR1 SGHTA, CDR2 FQGNSA. This CDR3 has 15 amino acids. The V end was cut by 2 bases, the J end by 12 bases, with 21 bases between. The sample is drawn from a study of esophageal squamous cell carcinoma under preoperative chemotherapy. Study observations and caveats: Tumor-infiltrating lymphocytes showed no significant post-chemotherapy TCR diversity increase, unlike peripheral T cells. Paclitaxel-nedaplatin therapy caused immediate, substantial clonotype frequency changes.

Time point in this sample: before preoperative PTX-NDP chemotherapy. Patients received paclitaxel-nedaplatin as preoperative chemotherapy before surgery. The material was obtained from a patient given preoperative chemotherapy. The receptor was derived from a human donor with esophageal squamous cell carcinoma. The donor label of this sample is uncertain. This sequence joins TRBV7-2 and TRBJ2-3; no definite D call. The CDR3 sequence: CASSLRASGEETQYF. DNA of the CDR3: TGTGCCAGCAGCTTAAGGGCTTCTGGCGAAGAGACCCAGTATTTT.